This T cell receptor beta chain was documented in a study of cytomegalovirus exposure and HLA in healthy donors (dated by TCRdb to 2016 to 2017). About the investigation overall: An earlier analysis of approximately 590 of the donors reported more than 250 Gb of sequence data and roughly 100 million unique TCR beta sequences from 150 million to 200 million T cells. Among about 390 genotyped donors of the cohort, an average of approximately 250,000 unique TCR beta nucleotide sequences were sequenced per donor, around a sixth of them non-productive. In addition to the first cohort of about 650 subjects, a separate validation cohort of 100 to 150 different subjects was used. The number of typed donors differed by locus: roughly 629-640 for A, B, C, DRB1 and DQB1; some 500 for DQA1; 606 for DPA1; and 400 to 480 for DPB1. The study used immunosequencing to profile the T cell repertoires of 666 subjects and linked those repertoires to cytomegalovirus serostatus. An earlier analysis of some 500 of the donors applied high-throughput TCR beta sequencing to assess whether each TCR beta V gene segment acted as functional or pseudogenic. The genetic ancestry cluster associated with self-reported Caucasian donors included around four fifths of the approximately 410 genotyped donors. All discovery cohort repertoires had been generated on a single sequencing platform. Class I and class II HLA loci were covered by the typing at four-digit resolution. In a later analysis, previously published TCR beta repertoires from several hundred donors were re-analyzed and high-resolution HLA genotyping was added so that TCR occurrence patterns could be studied. High-throughput TCR immunosequencing, statistical association of individual TCRs with disease status, and machine learning were combined to predict cytomegalovirus infection status. Roughly 300 gigabases of sequencing data and tens of millions of unique TCR sequences were included in an early release covering 500 to 750 HLA-typed donors. In a later genetic analysis, genome-wide SNP genotypes for about 65% of the roughly 670 donors were used, and that subset was treated as a discovery cohort. About five DR-DQ haplotypes were treated as single units for association and clustering because of strong linkage in the cohort. Donor age, sex, ethnicity and CMV serostatus were compiled together with the repertoire data. Rather than using new phenotypic data, the later analysis identified candidate immune exposures from TCR beta sequences and from how often those sequences occurred across donors. The study aimed to test whether signatures of past pathogen exposure could be identified by cataloging public T cell receptors.

The study at large found these results: CMV serostatus was the only immune exposure information available for the cohort. Correlated functional status among segregating V segments might reflect linkage disequilibrium, but an unknown experimental factor could not be ruled out. Specific HLA alleles were associated with 15,000 to 20,000 TCR beta sequences at a false discovery rate of 0.05 in a later analysis. In a later genetic analysis, fewer N-insertions in productive TCRs were reported among donors in an Asian-associated ancestry cluster than the roughly 640-donor mean. Three of the identified cytomegalovirus-associated TCR beta chains were confirmed in vitro to be specific for cytomegalovirus antigens. Because some donors lacked HLA typing at each locus, the association tests relied only on the typed subset. The authors suggested that the approach could potentially be generalized to other disease states and immunological phenotypes. In a later analysis, the rate of TCR association differed among HLA loci, with DRB1 alleles having the most associated TCRs and HLA-C alleles having the fewest. When HLA alleles, especially DR and DQ, strongly co-occurred, attributing TCR associations to individual alleles was difficult. The cohort was sequenced for TCR beta chains only, and without alpha or paired-chain data the features that could be detected were limited. The classifier was reported to diagnose cytomegalovirus status with high specificity and sensitivity in both the original and validation cohorts. Compared with equally common non-associated chains, HLA-associated TCR beta chains in a later analysis were more clonally expanded and had lower generation probabilities. Broadly in line with IMGT annotations, most TCR beta V segments showed up in productive rearrangements about 87% or about 30% of the time in an earlier analysis of several hundred of the donors. Sequencing depth was assumed to be roughly uniform across donors in the presence/absence analyses, though that assumption may not hold. According to a later analysis, parvovirus B19, influenza, CMV and Epstein-Barr virus appeared linked to several top co-occurrence clusters. A total of roughly 160 TCR beta chains were listed by the study as associated with cytomegalovirus. A later analysis found that most CMV-associated TCR beta chains appeared HLA-restricted, with HLA associations seemingly driven largely by CMV exposure. Across donors, most TCR sequences were observed very rarely, whereas some public TCRs were present in many individuals. A further reported finding was that TCR beta sequences accurately predicted the HLA-A and HLA-B alleles for most subjects in the first cohort. In a later genetic analysis, a missense DCLRE1C variant was associated with V-gene and J-gene trimming of TCR beta chains, and the association was replicated in an independent cohort. The 87-base-pair reads could not distinguish some IMGT-functional V segments, including TRBV6-2 and TRBV6-3, so those segments were excluded. Because counts were too low, roughly 16 rarely observed V segments, including chromosome 9 orphons, were left out of the earlier analysis of roughly 600 of the donors. A group of highly shared sequence variants was considered likely to be a technical artifact of the sequencing pipeline.

This clone was detected only a few times. Which antigen it targets is not known. Base qualities were left out, and no much larger clone turns up one base away. The cohort consisted of 600 to 750 healthy bone marrow donors. At the time of sampling, all cohort members were nominally healthy, though unrecorded immune exposures were likely present. The donor was CMV seropositive and belonged to the group of around 300 seropositive cohort members. A peripheral blood sample was collected from each donor, and TCR beta sequencing was performed on peripheral blood mononuclear cells. Genomic DNA was extracted from the blood cell samples with the Qiagen DNeasy Blood Extraction Kit. CDR1 and CDR2 were assigned from the germline V gene as MNHEY and SVGAGI. Trimming at the junction amounts to 2 bases on V and 4 bases on J, and the germline ends lie 11 bases apart. From the cysteine up to the phenylalanine, the CDR3 has a length of 14 residues. Only the CDR3 part of the read is kept: 42 bases, read in frame from the first base.

Library construction relied on the immunoSEQ multiplex PCR assay. A mixture of 60 forward primers for TCR Vbeta segments and 13 reverse primers for TCR Jbeta segments was used in the multiplex PCR. The CDR3 region of rearranged TCR beta genes was amplified from genomic DNA by a multiplex PCR assay. The amplified TCR beta libraries were sequenced on the Illumina HiSeq System as 87-base-pair reads. Processing in the source paper ran as follows. Across the 500 to 850 repertoires, a later analysis counted some 80 million unique TCR beta chains, roughly 11 million of which were shared by at least two donors. Raw reads were error-corrected and collapsed into unique sequences with a nearest-neighbor algorithm that merged closely related sequences to remove PCR and sequencing errors. Alignment of CDR3 sequences to IMGT reference sequences was used to assign V, D and J gene segments. For a sequence to be retained, a match of at least six nucleotides to both a V gene segment and a J gene segment was required. Rearrangements were called productive when the CDR3 lacked stop codons and stayed in frame with V and J; all others were non-productive. Following IMGT convention, CDR3 was defined as the stretch from the second conserved V-encoded cysteine to the conserved J-encoded phenylalanine. The earlier analysis of a few hundred of the donors excluded sequences that lacked an unambiguous match to a single V gene segment. An earlier analysis of fewer than 750 of the donors classified V segments as functional when productive rearrangements were above 56.7% and as segregating when the standard deviation between donors was above 5%. A statistical classification framework was built for diagnosing cytomegalovirus status from the catalog of TCR beta chain sequences. In a later analysis, V and J genes were assigned by comparing TCR nucleotide sequences against IMGT/GENE-DB human TR gene sequences. A later analysis assigned CDR3 sequences and most-parsimonious VDJ recombination scenarios with the TCRdist pipeline. A later analysis defined each TCR beta chain by its CDR3 amino acid sequence plus V-gene family, and excluded reads lacking a unique V-gene family. As a way to deal with suspected cross-contamination and a sequencing artifact, a later analysis dropped 450 to 600 nucleotide sequences that were highly shared and had low generation probability. For each public chain, a later analysis derived a clonal expansion index from normalized ranks of inferred template counts within each repertoire. Generation probabilities in a later analysis came from a VDJ recombination model fitted to out-of-frame rearrangements, and those results were checked against IGoR. Hypergeometric tests were used in a later analysis to score TCR-TCR, TCR-HLA and TCR-CMV co-occurrence, with a repertoire-size bias correction applied to the TCR pairs. To estimate false discovery rates, a later analysis permuted the HLA or CMV assignments 20 times. In a later analysis, co-occurring TCRs were grouped using DBSCAN, and TCRdist sequence similarity was added for clustering within HLA-allele-positive subsets. Co-occurrence clustering excluded repertoires with fewer than 30,000 or more than 120,000 public chains, plus five with anomalous nucleotide sharing. TCRdb's version of the immuneACCESS table is confined to in-frame rearrangements and falls short of the full clone set. An unresolved V gene accounts for under half of the shortfall where checked; the remainder is of unknown origin. V, J and clone size derive from that table, while D and trimming were established from the DNA sequence. This sample is represented by 150,000 to 180,000 clones; roughly three quarters of them were singletons. The ten most abundant clones make up roughly 13% of the sample.

This TCR was recovered from a young man in good health and CMV-seropositive. The rearranged chain carries TRBV6-5 and TRBJ1-1; possibly the D gene is TRBD1, per 5 matching bases. Sequencing was done on a sample of PBMCs. DNA sequence: TGTGCCAGCAGTTACAGGGGAGGGGTCACTGAAGCTTTCTTT. This sequence encodes CASSYRGGVTEAFF.